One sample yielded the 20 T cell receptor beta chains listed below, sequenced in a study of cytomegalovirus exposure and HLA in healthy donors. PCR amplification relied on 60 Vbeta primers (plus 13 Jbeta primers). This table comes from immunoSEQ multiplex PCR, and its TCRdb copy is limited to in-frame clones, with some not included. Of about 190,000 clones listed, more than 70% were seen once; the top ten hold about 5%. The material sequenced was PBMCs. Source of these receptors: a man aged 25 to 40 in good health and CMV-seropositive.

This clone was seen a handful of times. The CDR3 is CASSPPNRVNEQFF. CDR3 DNA: TGTGCCAGCTCACCACCGAACAGGGTGAATGAGCAGTTCTTC. The rearrangement links TRBV18 to TRBJ2-1; a possible D gene is TRBD1 (6 bases). With 0 bases removed from V and 7 bases from J, the gap between germline ends came to 10 bases. The CDR3 is 14 amino acids. The germline gives CDR1 KGHSH, CDR2 LQKENI.

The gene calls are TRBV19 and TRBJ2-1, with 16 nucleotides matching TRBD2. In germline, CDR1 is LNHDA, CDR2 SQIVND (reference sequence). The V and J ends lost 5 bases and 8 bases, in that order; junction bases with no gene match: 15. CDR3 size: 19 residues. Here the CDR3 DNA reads TGTGCCAGTAGTCTTTACCCTCCGGGACTAGCGGGAGGGTGGGATGAGCAGTTCTTC. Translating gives CASSLYPPGLAGGWDEQFF. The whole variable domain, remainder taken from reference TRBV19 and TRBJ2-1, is DGGITQSPKYLFRKEGQNVTLSCEQNLNHDAMYWYRQDPGQGLRLIYYSQIVNDFQKGDIAEGYSVSREKKESFPLTVTSAQKNPTAFYLCASSLYPPGLAGGWDEQFFGPGTRLTVL.

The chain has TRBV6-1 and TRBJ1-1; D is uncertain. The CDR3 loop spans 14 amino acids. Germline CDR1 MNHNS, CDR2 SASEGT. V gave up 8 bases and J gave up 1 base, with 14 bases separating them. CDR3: CASVSGEANTEAFF. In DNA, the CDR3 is TGTGCCAGCGTTAGCGGGGAGGCGAACACTGAAGCTTTCTTT.

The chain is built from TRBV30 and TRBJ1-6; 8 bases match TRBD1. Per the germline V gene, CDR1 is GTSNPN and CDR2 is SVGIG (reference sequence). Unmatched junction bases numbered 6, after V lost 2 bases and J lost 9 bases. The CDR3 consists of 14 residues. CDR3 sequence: CAWSRQGAGSPLHF. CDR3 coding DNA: TGTGCCTGGAGTAGGCAGGGGGCTGGTTCACCCCTCCACTTT.

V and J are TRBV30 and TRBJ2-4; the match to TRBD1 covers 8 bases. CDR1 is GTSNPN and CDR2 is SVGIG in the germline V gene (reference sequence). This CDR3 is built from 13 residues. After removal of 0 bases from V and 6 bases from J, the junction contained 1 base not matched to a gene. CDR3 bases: TGTGCCTGGAGTGTCGGACAGGGAAACATTCAGTACTTC. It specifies CAWSVGQGNIQYF.

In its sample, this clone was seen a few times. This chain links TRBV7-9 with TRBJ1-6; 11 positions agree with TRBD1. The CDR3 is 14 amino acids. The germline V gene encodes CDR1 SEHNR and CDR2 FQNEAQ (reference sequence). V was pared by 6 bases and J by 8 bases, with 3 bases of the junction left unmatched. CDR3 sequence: CASRPGQGDSPLHF. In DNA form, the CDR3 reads TGTGCCAGCAGGCCGGGACAGGGGGATTCACCCCTCCACTTT.

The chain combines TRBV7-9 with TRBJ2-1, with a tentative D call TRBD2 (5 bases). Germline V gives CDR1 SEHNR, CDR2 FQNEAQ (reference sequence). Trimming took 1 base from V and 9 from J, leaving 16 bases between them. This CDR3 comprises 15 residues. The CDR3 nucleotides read TGTGCCAGCAGCTTAGGTCTAGTGGGTCGGGGTGAGCAGTTCTTC. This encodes CASSLGLVGRGEQFF.

CDR3 region: CASSQGQGGEKLFF. Written as DNA, the CDR3 is TGCGCCAGCAGCCAAGGTCAGGGAGGGGAAAAACTGTTTTTT. This sequence joins TRBV4-3 and TRBJ1-4; tentatively, D is TRBD1 (5 bases). Germline V lookup: CDR1 LGHNA, CDR2 YSLEER. V lost 1 base to trimming and J lost 8 bases, with 11 bases between them. The CDR3 is 14 amino acids.

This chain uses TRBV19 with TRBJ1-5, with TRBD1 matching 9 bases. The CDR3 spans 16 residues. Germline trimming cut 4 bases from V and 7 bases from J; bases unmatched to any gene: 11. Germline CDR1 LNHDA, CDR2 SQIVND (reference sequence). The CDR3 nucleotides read TGTGCCAGTAGTACCTCGCCGGGACAGGGATGGCAGCCCCAGCATTTT. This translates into CASSTSPGQGWQPQHF.

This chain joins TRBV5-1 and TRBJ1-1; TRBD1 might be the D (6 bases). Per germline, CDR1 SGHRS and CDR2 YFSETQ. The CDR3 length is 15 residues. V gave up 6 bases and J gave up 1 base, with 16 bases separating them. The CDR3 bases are TGCGCCAGCAACCCAACAGGGCAGGCGAACACTGAAGCTTTCTTT. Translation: CASNPTGQANTEAFF.

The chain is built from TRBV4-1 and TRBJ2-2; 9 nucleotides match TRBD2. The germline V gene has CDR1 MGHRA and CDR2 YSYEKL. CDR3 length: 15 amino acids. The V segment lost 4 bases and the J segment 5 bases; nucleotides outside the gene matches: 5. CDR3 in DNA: TGCGCCAGCAGCCCCTTAGCGGGGGAAACCGGGGAGCTGTTTTTT. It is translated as CASSPLAGETGELFF.

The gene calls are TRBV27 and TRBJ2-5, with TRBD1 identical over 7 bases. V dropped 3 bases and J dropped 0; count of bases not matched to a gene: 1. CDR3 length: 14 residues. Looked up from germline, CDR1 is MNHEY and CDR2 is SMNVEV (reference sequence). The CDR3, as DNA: TGTGCCAGCAGTTTCGACAGGGACCAAGAGACCCAGTACTTC. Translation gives CASSFDRDQETQYF.

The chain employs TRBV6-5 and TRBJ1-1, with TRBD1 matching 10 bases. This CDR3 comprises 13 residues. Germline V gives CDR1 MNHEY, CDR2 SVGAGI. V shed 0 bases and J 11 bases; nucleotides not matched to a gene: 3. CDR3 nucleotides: TGTGCCAGCAGTTACTCTCTGGACAGGGGGGCTTTCTTT. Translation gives CASSYSLDRGAFF.

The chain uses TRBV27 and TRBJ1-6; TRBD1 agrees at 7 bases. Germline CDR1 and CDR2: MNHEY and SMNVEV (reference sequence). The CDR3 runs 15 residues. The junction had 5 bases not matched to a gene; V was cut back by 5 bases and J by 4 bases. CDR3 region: CASSNGQAYNSPLHF. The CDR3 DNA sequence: TGTGCCAGCAGTAACGGACAGGCGTATAATTCACCCCTCCACTTT.

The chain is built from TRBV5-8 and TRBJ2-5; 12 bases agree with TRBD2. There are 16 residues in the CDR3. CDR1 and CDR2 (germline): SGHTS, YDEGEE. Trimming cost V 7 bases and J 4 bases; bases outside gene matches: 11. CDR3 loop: CASGGTSGWTGETQYF. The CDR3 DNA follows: TGTGCCAGCGGGGGGACTAGCGGGTGGACGGGAGAGACCCAGTACTTC.

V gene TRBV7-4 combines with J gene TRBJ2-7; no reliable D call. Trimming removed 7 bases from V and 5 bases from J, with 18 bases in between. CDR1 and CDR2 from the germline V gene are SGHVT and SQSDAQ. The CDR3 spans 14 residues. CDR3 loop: CASTAGGLGHEQYF. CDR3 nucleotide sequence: TGTGCCAGCACGGCCGGCGGTTTAGGTCACGAGCAGTACTTC.

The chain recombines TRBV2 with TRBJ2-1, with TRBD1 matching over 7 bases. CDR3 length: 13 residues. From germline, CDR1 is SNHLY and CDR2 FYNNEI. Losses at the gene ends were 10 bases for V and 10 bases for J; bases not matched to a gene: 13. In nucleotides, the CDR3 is TGTGCCACCTCACAGGGGCTGGCAGGAGAGCAGTTCTTC. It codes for CATSQGLAGEQFF.

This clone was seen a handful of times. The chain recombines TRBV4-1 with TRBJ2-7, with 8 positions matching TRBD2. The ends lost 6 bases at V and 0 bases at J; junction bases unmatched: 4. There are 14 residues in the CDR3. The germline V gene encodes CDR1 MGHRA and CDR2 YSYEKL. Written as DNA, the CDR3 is TGCGCCAGCAGACCAGGGACTAGCTCCTACGAGCAGTACTTC. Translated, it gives CASRPGTSSYEQYF.

The CDR3 nucleotides are TGTGCCAGCAGTTTAAGAGATCTCGGTGGCTACACCTTC. Encoded protein: CASSLRDLGGYTF. The chain couples TRBV28 to TRBJ1-2; D unresolved. Per the germline V gene, CDR1 is MDHEN and CDR2 is SYDVKM. V lost 2 bases to trimming and J lost 7 bases, with 11 bases between them. CDR3 length: 13 amino acids.

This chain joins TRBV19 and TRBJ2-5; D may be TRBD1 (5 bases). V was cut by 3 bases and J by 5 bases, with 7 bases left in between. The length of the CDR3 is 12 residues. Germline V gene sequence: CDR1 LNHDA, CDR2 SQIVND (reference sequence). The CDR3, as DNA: TGTGCCAGTAGTATGGGGCGGGAGACCCAGTACTTC. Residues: CASSMGRETQYF.